The present T cell receptor (beta chain) was sequenced within a study of blood T cell repertoires in COVID-19. For the study at large: Specimens from acute and convalescent COVID-19 originated in the United States, Italy and Spain. Sources were T cells, B-cell-depleted T cells, or PBMCs; the material itself was cDNA or gDNA.

Germline CDR1 and CDR2: SEHNR and FQNEAQ (reference sequence). The CDR3 is made up of 17 amino acids. Between the trimmed V and J ends, which lost 1 base and 3 bases, there was a span of 15 bases. Enrolled during active infection, Seattle patients were then followed longitudinally. Here immunoSEQ multiplex PCR was the method, and the copy in TCRdb shows in-frame clones only, minus some. The table shows roughly 100,000 clones, with roughly 92% occurring only once. This rearrangement joins TRBV7-9 to TRBJ1-4, with D possibly being TRBD1 (5 bases). Material for sequencing was peripheral blood. The source is a woman aged 45-65 years with COVID-19, enrolled during active disease. The chain's CDR3 is CASSLGAMGLANEKLFF. The CDR3 nucleotides are TGTGCCAGCAGCTTAGGAGCAATGGGGCTAGCTAATGAAAAACTGTTTTTT.